This T cell receptor beta chain appears in the sequencing data of a study of control samples from healthy donors and cancer patients. Using immunoSEQ multiplex PCR, the repertoire was profiled, and TCRdb retains in-frame clones only, with some absent. The repertoire holds over 150,000 clones, with over 95% as singletons. This CDR3 is built from 17 residues. CDR1 is LGHNA, CDR2 YNFKEQ, per germline. V shed 0 bases and J shed 0 bases, with 12 bases lying between them. The TCR sequence derives from a woman in her 30s in good health. Material: blood. The genes are TRBV4-2 and TRBJ1-5; D is unclear. DNA for the CDR3: TGTGCCAGCAGCCAAGATGGCCAGAGTTATAGCAATCAGCCCCAGCATTTT. Amino acids: CASSQDGQSYSNQPQHF.